This TCR beta chain appears in the sequencing data of a study of blood T cell repertoires in COVID-19. CDR1 and CDR2 from the germline V gene are MDHEN and SYDVKM. The junction had 8 bases not matched to a gene; V was cut back by 4 bases and J by 4 bases. There are 16 residues in the CDR3. Profiled with immunoSEQ multiplex PCR; TCRdb holds only in-frame clones, not every one. Here the sample spans approximately 99,000 clones, roughly 84% being singletons. This clone was observed a few times. The sample consisted of peripheral blood. The chain combines TRBV28 with TRBJ1-5, with TRBD1 matching 9 bases. The source of this sequence is a man in his 70s with active or convalescent COVID-19. The DNA for the CDR3 is TGTGCCAGCAGTTCGAAGACAGGGGGTCGTAATCAGCCCCAGCATTTT. Encoded protein: CASSSKTGGRNQPQHF.